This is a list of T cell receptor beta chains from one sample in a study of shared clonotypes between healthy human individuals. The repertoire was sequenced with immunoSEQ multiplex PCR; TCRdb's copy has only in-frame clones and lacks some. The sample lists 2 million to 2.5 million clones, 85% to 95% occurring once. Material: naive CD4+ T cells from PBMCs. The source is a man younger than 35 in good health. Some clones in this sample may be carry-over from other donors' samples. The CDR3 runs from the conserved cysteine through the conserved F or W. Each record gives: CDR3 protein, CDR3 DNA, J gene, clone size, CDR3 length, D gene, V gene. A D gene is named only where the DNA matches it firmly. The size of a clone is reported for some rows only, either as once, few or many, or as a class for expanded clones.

CDR3aa: CSAREGRGYTF
CDR3nt: TGCAGTGCTAGAGAAGGGAGGGGCTACACCTTC
j_gene: TRBJ1-2
abundance: -
len: 11
d_gene: -
v_gene: TRBV20-1

CDR3aa: CAWSEGVYGNTIYF
CDR3nt: TGTGCCTGGAGCGAGGGGGTCTATGGAAACACCATATATTTT
j_gene: TRBJ1-3
abundance: -
len: 14
d_gene: -
v_gene: TRBV30

CDR3aa: CASSDGGSGNTIYF
CDR3nt: TGTGCCAGCAGTGATGGCGGCAGTGGAAACACCATATATTTT
j_gene: TRBJ1-3
abundance: -
len: 14
d_gene: -
v_gene: TRBV6-1

CDR3aa: CASTRRDSHNEQFF
CDR3nt: TGTGCCAGCACTCGCCGGGACAGCCACAATGAGCAGTTCTTC
j_gene: TRBJ2-1
abundance: -
len: 14
d_gene: TRBD1
v_gene: TRBV6-1

CDR3aa: CASSLVYQRRNNEQFF
CDR3nt: TGCGCCAGCAGCTTGGTATACCAAAGAAGAAACAATGAGCAGTTCTTC
j_gene: TRBJ2-1
abundance: -
len: 16
d_gene: -
v_gene: TRBV5-1

CDR3aa: CASSAGGSETQYF
CDR3nt: TGCGCCAGCAGCGCCGGGGGGTCAGAGACCCAGTACTTC
j_gene: TRBJ2-5
abundance: -
len: 13
d_gene: TRBD2
v_gene: TRBV5-1

CDR3aa: CASSPSGRASGELFF
CDR3nt: TGCGCCAGCAGCCCAAGCGGGAGGGCCTCCGGGGAGCTGTTTTTT
j_gene: TRBJ2-2
abundance: once
len: 15
d_gene: TRBD2
v_gene: TRBV5-1

CDR3aa: CASSQRPYNEQFF
CDR3nt: TGTGCCAGCAGCCAGCGGCCCTACAATGAGCAGTTCTTC
j_gene: TRBJ2-1
abundance: -
len: 13
d_gene: -
v_gene: TRBV7-8

CDR3aa: CASSSLPGDVYSNQPQHF
CDR3nt: TGTGCCAGCAGCTCACTACCGGGCGACGTTTATAGCAATCAGCCCCAGCATTTT
j_gene: TRBJ1-5
abundance: -
len: 18
d_gene: -
v_gene: TRBV28

CDR3aa: CASSPGRGRTEAFF
CDR3nt: TGTGCCAGCAGCCCCGGGAGGGGACGCACTGAAGCTTTCTTT
j_gene: TRBJ1-1
abundance: few
len: 14
d_gene: -
v_gene: TRBV7-3

CDR3aa: CASSSGQTGLGNQPQHF
CDR3nt: TGTGCCAGCAGCTCGGGACAGACTGGACTTGGCAATCAGCCCCAGCATTTT
j_gene: TRBJ1-5
abundance: -
len: 17
d_gene: TRBD1
v_gene: TRBV7-9

CDR3aa: CASSFDVSGELFF
CDR3nt: TGCGCCAGCAGCTTCGATGTGTCCGGGGAGCTGTTTTTT
j_gene: TRBJ2-2
abundance: -
len: 13
d_gene: -
v_gene: TRBV5-1

CDR3aa: CASSSTLNSGNTIYF
CDR3nt: TGTGCCAGCAGCTCAACACTGAACTCTGGAAACACCATATATTTT
j_gene: TRBJ1-3
abundance: -
len: 15
d_gene: -
v_gene: TRBV11-2

CDR3aa: CASSSSGTPGEQFF
CDR3nt: TGTGCCAGCAGCTCATCCGGGACTCCGGGTGAGCAGTTCTTC
j_gene: TRBJ2-1
abundance: -
len: 14
d_gene: -
v_gene: TRBV7-3

CDR3aa: CASSFEGDNEQFF
CDR3nt: TGTGCCAGCAGCTTCGAGGGGGACAATGAGCAGTTCTTC
j_gene: TRBJ2-1
abundance: -
len: 13
d_gene: -
v_gene: TRBV7-2

CDR3aa: CASSLGTGNHEQYF
CDR3nt: TGTGCCAGCTCATTAGGGACAGGGAACCACGAGCAGTACTTC
j_gene: TRBJ2-7
abundance: -
len: 14
d_gene: TRBD1
v_gene: TRBV18

CDR3aa: CASRGQGGTGELFF
CDR3nt: TGTGCCAGCAGGGGACAGGGGGGCACCGGGGAGCTGTTTTTT
j_gene: TRBJ2-2
abundance: -
len: 14
d_gene: TRBD1
v_gene: TRBV6-5

CDR3aa: CAWSVAWDSTDTQYF
CDR3nt: TGTGCCTGGAGTGTAGCCTGGGATAGCACAGATACGCAGTATTTT
j_gene: TRBJ2-3
abundance: -
len: 15
d_gene: -
v_gene: TRBV30

CDR3aa: CTSSSVARRNEQFF
CDR3nt: TGCACCAGCAGCTCCGTGGCTAGGCGGAATGAGCAGTTCTTC
j_gene: TRBJ2-1
abundance: -
len: 14
d_gene: -
v_gene: TRBV5-1

CDR3aa: CAISEWLADYEQYF
CDR3nt: TGTGCCATCAGTGAGTGGCTAGCGGACTACGAGCAGTACTTC
j_gene: TRBJ2-7
abundance: -
len: 14
d_gene: TRBD2
v_gene: TRBV10-3

CDR3aa: CASSERSEQYF
CDR3nt: TGTGCCAGCAGTGAGCGTAGCGAGCAGTACTTC
j_gene: TRBJ2-7
abundance: -
len: 11
d_gene: -
v_gene: TRBV2

CDR3aa: CASSEQWGAVNTEAFF
CDR3nt: TGTGCCAGCAGTGAACAATGGGGGGCCGTGAACACTGAAGCTTTCTTT
j_gene: TRBJ1-1
abundance: -
len: 16
d_gene: -
v_gene: TRBV6-1

CDR3aa: CASSQHLLANEQFF
CDR3nt: TGCGCCAGCAGCCAACACTTACTAGCCAATGAGCAGTTCTTC
j_gene: TRBJ2-1
abundance: -
len: 14
d_gene: -
v_gene: TRBV4-1

CDR3aa: CASSWMGAGETQYF
CDR3nt: TGCGCCAGCAGCTGGATGGGGGCCGGGGAGACCCAGTACTTC
j_gene: TRBJ2-5
abundance: -
len: 14
d_gene: -
v_gene: TRBV5-1

CDR3aa: CSATSTDTQYF
CDR3nt: TGCAGTGCTACCAGCACAGATACGCAGTATTTT
j_gene: TRBJ2-3
abundance: -
len: 11
d_gene: -
v_gene: TRBV20-1

CDR3aa: CAPRELQEVNFF
CDR3nt: TGTGCCCCCAGGGAGCTACAGGAGGTCAACTTCTTC
j_gene: TRBJ2-1
abundance: -
len: 12
d_gene: -
v_gene: TRBV28

CDR3aa: CASSFYPLGADSSYNEQFF
CDR3nt: TGTGCCAGCAGCTTTTACCCCTTAGGGGCGGATAGCTCCTACAATGAGCAGTTCTTC
j_gene: TRBJ2-1
abundance: -
len: 19
d_gene: -
v_gene: TRBV7-2

CDR3aa: CAISATTGAGNQPQHF
CDR3nt: TGTGCCATCAGTGCAACGACAGGGGCGGGCAATCAGCCCCAGCATTTT
j_gene: TRBJ1-5
abundance: -
len: 16
d_gene: TRBD1
v_gene: TRBV10-3

CDR3aa: CASRSTGTDTQYF
CDR3nt: TGTGCCAGCAGATCCACAGGGACAGATACGCAGTATTTT
j_gene: TRBJ2-3
abundance: -
len: 13
d_gene: -
v_gene: TRBV27

CDR3aa: CSARRDEQYF
CDR3nt: TGCAGTGCTAGACGCGACGAGCAGTACTTC
j_gene: TRBJ2-7
abundance: -
len: 10
d_gene: -
v_gene: TRBV20-1

CDR3aa: CASRSSRGGVKNIQYF
CDR3nt: TGTGCCAGCAGATCTAGTAGGGGGGGAGTCAAAAACATTCAGTACTTC
j_gene: TRBJ2-4
abundance: -
len: 16
d_gene: -
v_gene: TRBV7-2

CDR3aa: CASSTRVLNNEQFF
CDR3nt: TGTGCCAGCAGTACGCGGGTCCTAAACAATGAGCAGTTCTTC
j_gene: TRBJ2-1
abundance: -
len: 14
d_gene: -
v_gene: TRBV28

CDR3aa: CASSSTGDTEAFF
CDR3nt: TGCGCCAGCAGCTCGACAGGGGACACTGAAGCTTTCTTT
j_gene: TRBJ1-1
abundance: few
len: 13
d_gene: TRBD1
v_gene: TRBV5-1

CDR3aa: CASTALNYGYTF
CDR3nt: TGTGCCAGCACCGCACTTAACTATGGCTACACCTTC
j_gene: TRBJ1-2
abundance: -
len: 12
d_gene: -
v_gene: TRBV25-1

CDR3aa: CSVSLGQGPGQQYF
CDR3nt: TGCAGCGTCTCACTAGGACAGGGGCCTGGACAGCAGTACTTC
j_gene: TRBJ2-7
abundance: -
len: 14
d_gene: TRBD1
v_gene: TRBV29-1

CDR3aa: CASSALGEGNEAFF
CDR3nt: TGTGCCAGCAGCGCACTCGGGGAGGGGAATGAAGCTTTCTTT
j_gene: TRBJ1-1
abundance: -
len: 14
d_gene: -
v_gene: TRBV7-8

CDR3aa: CASSLGGDDETQYF
CDR3nt: TGTGCCAGCAGCTTAGGAGGGGATGATGAGACCCAGTACTTC
j_gene: TRBJ2-5
abundance: -
len: 14
d_gene: -
v_gene: TRBV11-3

CDR3aa: CASSSGGTDTQYF
CDR3nt: TGCGCCAGCAGCAGTGGAGGCACAGATACGCAGTATTTT
j_gene: TRBJ2-3
abundance: -
len: 13
d_gene: -
v_gene: TRBV5-1

CDR3aa: CASSLGNSWELFF
CDR3nt: TGTGCCAGCAGCTTAGGCAACTCCTGGGAGCTGTTTTTT
j_gene: TRBJ2-2
abundance: -
len: 13
d_gene: -
v_gene: TRBV11-2

CDR3aa: CASSHRGLAGGQGAYNEQFF
CDR3nt: TGTGCCAGCAGCCACCGGGGACTAGCGGGAGGGCAGGGCGCCTACAATGAGCAGTTCTTC
j_gene: TRBJ2-1
abundance: -
len: 20
d_gene: TRBD2
v_gene: TRBV4-2

CDR3aa: CASSLVLAGRDEQFF
CDR3nt: TGCGCCAGCAGCTTGGTACTAGCGGGAAGGGATGAGCAGTTCTTC
j_gene: TRBJ2-1
abundance: -
len: 15
d_gene: TRBD2
v_gene: TRBV5-1

CDR3aa: CASSPNRQGEDQPQHF
CDR3nt: TGTGCCAGCTCACCAAATCGACAGGGGGAAGATCAGCCCCAGCATTTT
j_gene: TRBJ1-5
abundance: -
len: 16
d_gene: TRBD1
v_gene: TRBV18

CDR3aa: CASSNLGSYEQYF
CDR3nt: TGTGCCAGCAGTAACCTGGGGTCCTACGAGCAGTACTTC
j_gene: TRBJ2-7
abundance: few
len: 13
d_gene: -
v_gene: TRBV6-1

CDR3aa: CASSRLQAYGYTF
CDR3nt: TGTGCCAGCAGCCGGTTACAGGCATATGGCTACACCTTC
j_gene: TRBJ1-2
abundance: -
len: 13
d_gene: -
v_gene: TRBV7-8

CDR3aa: CASSSLGPEAFF
CDR3nt: TGTGCCAGCTCTTCCCTGGGCCCTGAAGCTTTCTTT
j_gene: TRBJ1-1
abundance: -
len: 12
d_gene: -
v_gene: TRBV25-1